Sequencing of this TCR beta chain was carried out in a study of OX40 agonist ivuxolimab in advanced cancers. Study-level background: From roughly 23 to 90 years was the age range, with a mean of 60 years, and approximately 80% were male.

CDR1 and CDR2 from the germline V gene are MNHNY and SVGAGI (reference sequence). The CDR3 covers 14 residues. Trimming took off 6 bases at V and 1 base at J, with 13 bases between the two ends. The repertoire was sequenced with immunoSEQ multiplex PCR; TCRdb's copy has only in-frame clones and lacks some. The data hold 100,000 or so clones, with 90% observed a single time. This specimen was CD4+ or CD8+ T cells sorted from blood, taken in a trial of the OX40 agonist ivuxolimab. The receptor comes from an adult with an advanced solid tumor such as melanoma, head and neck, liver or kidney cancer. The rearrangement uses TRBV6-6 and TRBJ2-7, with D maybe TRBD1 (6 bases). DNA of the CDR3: TGTGCCAGCAGATCGACAGGTTTTTCCTACGAGCAGTACTTC. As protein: CASRSTGFSYEQYF.